This T cell receptor (beta chain) was recorded in a study of memory CD4+ T cells and cytomegalovirus serostatus (dated by TCRdb to between 2018 and 2021). In the study overall: The cohort comprised about 35 healthy Belgian adults, 9 CMV seropositive and roughly 25 CMV seronegative. The study sequenced CD4+ memory TCRbeta repertoires of a Belgian cohort with known cytomegalovirus serostatus to replicate a published TCR-based CMV serostatus classifier. What the work shows at the level of the full study, not this receptor alone: Among the 164 previously reported CMV-associated TCRbeta sequences, approximately 67 showed up in the CD4+ memory repertoires, with each one found in between one and five individuals. Only CD4+CD45RO+ memory cells were sequenced, in contrast to the original study, which included naive and memory CD4+ and CD8+ populations. For CMV serostatus prediction, a median bootstrapped AUC of approximately 0.95 was reached with the original framework, and a median bootstrapped AUC of about 0.9 was reached with a US-trained random forest. A median bootstrapped AUC of approximately 0.95 with a 95% CI of 0.76-1.00 was achieved on the Belgian cohort by the original-framework classifier. The results were interpreted as suggesting that the CMV-associated TCR signature is largely present in the CD4+ memory repertoire.

Trimmed from V: 7 bases; trimmed from J: 5 bases; junction bases lacking a gene match: 16. Spanning cysteine to phenylalanine, the CDR3 consists of 17 amino acids. Just the 51-base CDR3 DNA is kept, in frame starting at base 1. The germline V gene yields SGHTA for CDR1 and FQGNSA for CDR2. A FACSAria II was used to sort memory CD4+ T cells, defined as single viable CD3+CD4+CD8-CD45RO+ cells. CMV serostatus was determined with a Roche Elecsys assay detecting serum IgG against CMV pp150, pp28, p38 and p52. Once the samples were thawed, total CD4+ T cells were enriched through positive selection using CD4 magnetic microbeads. The samples came from a different study that was designed specifically to examine the CD4+ T cell memory repertoire. Following standard operating procedures, peripheral blood mononuclear cells were isolated and cryopreserved, while serum was kept at -80 degrees C. The staining used CD3-PerCP (BW264/56), CD4-APC (RPA-T4), CD45RO-PE (UCHT1) and CD8-Pacific Orange (3B5) antibodies, and Sytox blue was used to exclude non-viable cells.

Genomic DNA was extracted from sorted cells with the Quick-DNA Microprep Kit. TCRbeta DNA was amplified with the immunoSEQ hsTCRbeta kit following the manufacturer's protocol. TCRbeta libraries were sequenced on an Illumina MiSeq instrument. The original methods were these. Following removal of out-of-frame sequences, about 2,200,000 distinct TCRbeta sequences were retained, with an average of roughly 71,000 per individual. Two values were used to score each individual: the count of about 150 previously reported CMV-associated TCRbeta sequences and the total count of productive distinct TCRbeta sequences. A beta-binomial model was reimplemented in Python, and scikit-learn random forests with default parameters were trained on US cohort data. Classifier performance on the Belgian cohort was reported as the median AUC with percentile confidence intervals calculated over 10,000 bootstrap iterations. TCRdb's version of the immuneACCESS table is confined to in-frame rearrangements and falls short of the full clone set. An unresolved V gene accounts for under half of the shortfall where checked; the remainder is of unknown origin. V and J calls and clone size are as listed in that table; D and trimming were resolved from the DNA. For this sample the table gives 50,000 to 65,000 clones, of which 60% to 85% were detected only once. The ten largest account for 1.3% to 1.5% of the sample.

This clone has a handful of counts. Its antigen has not been determined. Base qualities are missing; no much larger clone stands one base away. The receptor's source is an adult in good health and CMV-seropositive. The sequenced sample consisted of memory CD4+ T cells from blood. The sequence is built from TRBV7-2 and TRBJ1-1, with 10 middle bases fitting TRBD1. DNA sequence: TGTGCCAGCATTATCACAGCGGGACAGGGGCCGAGGACTGAAGCTTTCTTT. It is translated as CASIITAGQGPRTEAFF.